This T cell receptor beta chain was captured in a study of blood T cell repertoires in COVID-19. About the research overall: Italy, Spain and the United States were the sources of the convalescent and acute COVID-19 samples. The analysed material was cDNA or gDNA that came from T cells, B-cell-depleted T cells, or PBMCs.

Measured with immunoSEQ multiplex PCR; TCRdb has only the in-frame clones, and not every one. There are 150,000 to 200,000 clones in the sample; approximately 91% occur only once, and about 2% lies in the top ten. Trimming removed 4 bases at V and 6 bases at J, with 16 bases between. This CDR3 spans 15 amino acids. CDR1 SGHRS and CDR2 YFSETQ come from the germline V gene. The chain is built from TRBV5-1 and TRBJ2-2, with D maybe TRBD1 (5 bases). This clonotype originated in a man in his 70s with active or convalescent COVID-19. The material sequenced was peripheral blood. CDR3 nucleotides: TGCGCCAGCAGCCAAGGCCCCACAGGACCCGGGGAGCTGTTTTTT. It encodes CASSQGPTGPGELFF.